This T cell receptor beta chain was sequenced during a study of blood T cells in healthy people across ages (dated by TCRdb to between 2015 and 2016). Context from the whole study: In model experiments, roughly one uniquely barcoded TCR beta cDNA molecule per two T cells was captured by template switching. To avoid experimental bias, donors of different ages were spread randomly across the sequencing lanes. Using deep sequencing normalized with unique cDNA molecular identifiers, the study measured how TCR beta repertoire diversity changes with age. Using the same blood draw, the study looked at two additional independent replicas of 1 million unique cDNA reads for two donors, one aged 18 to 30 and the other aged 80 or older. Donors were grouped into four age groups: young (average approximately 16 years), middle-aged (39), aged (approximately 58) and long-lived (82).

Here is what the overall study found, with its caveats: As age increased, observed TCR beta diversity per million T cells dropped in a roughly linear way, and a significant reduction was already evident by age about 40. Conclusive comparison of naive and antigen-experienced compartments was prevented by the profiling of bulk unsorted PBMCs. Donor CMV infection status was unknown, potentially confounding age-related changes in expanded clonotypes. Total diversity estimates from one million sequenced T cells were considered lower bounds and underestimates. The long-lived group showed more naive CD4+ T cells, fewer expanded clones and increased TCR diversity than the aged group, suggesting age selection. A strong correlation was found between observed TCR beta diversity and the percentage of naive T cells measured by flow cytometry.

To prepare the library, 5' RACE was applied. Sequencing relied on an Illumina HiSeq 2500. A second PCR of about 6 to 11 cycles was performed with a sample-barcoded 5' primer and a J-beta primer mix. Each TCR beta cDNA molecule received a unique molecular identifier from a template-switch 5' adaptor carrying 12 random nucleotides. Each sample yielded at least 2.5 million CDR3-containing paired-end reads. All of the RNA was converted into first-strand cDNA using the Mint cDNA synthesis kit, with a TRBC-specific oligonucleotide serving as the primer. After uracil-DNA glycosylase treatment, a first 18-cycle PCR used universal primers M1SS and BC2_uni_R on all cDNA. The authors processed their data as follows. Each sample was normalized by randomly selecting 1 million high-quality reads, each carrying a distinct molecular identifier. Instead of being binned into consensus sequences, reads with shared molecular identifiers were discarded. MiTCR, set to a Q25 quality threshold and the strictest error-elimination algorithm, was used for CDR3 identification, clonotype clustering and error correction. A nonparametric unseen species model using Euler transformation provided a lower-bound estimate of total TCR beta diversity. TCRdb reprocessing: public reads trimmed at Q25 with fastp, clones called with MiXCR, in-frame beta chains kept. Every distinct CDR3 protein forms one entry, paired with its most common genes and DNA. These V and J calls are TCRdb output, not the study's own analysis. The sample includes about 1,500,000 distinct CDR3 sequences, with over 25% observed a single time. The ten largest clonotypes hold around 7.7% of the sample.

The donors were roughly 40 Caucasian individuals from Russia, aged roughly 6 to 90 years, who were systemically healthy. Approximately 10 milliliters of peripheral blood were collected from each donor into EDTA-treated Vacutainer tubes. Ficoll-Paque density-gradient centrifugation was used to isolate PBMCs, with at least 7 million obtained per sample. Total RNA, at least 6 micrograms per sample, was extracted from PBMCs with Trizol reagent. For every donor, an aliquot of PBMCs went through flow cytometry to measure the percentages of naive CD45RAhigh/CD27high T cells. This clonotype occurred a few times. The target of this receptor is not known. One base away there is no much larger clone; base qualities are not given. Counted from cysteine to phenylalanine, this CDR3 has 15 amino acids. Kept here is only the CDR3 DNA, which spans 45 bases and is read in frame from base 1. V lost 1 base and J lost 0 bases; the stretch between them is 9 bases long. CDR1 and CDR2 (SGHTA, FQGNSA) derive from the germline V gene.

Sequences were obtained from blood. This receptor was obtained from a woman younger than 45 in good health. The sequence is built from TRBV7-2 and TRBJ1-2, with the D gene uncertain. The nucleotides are TGTGCCAGCAGCTTAGGACACCTTCCTAACTATGGCTACACCTTC. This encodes CASSLGHLPNYGYTF.